This record looks at one TCR beta chain sequence and its context. The antigen remains undetermined. Vbeta (60) and Jbeta (13) primers were used in the PCR. This table comes from immunoSEQ multiplex PCR, and its TCRdb copy is limited to in-frame clones, with some not included. The repertoire holds 100,000 or so clones, with less than 85% as singletons. The source of the sample is a study of cytomegalovirus exposure and HLA in healthy donors. Study-wide findings and caveats: Diagnosis of cytomegalovirus status made by the classifier reportedly showed high specificity and sensitivity. Among immune exposure information, only CMV serostatus was available.

This CDR3 spans 16 amino acids. Germline V gives CDR1 SNHLY, CDR2 FYNNEI. V was cut by 2 bases and J by 2 bases, with 13 bases left in between. The rearrangement joins TRBV2 to TRBJ1-5; a weak D match, TRBD1 (6 bases). The origin of this receptor is a man aged 35 to 55 in good health and CMV-seropositive. The sample taken for sequencing was PBMCs. The CDR3 DNA is TGTGCCAGCAGTGAACCTACAGGGTTGGGCAATCAGCCCCAGCATTTT. Amino acid sequence: CASSEPTGLGNQPQHF.